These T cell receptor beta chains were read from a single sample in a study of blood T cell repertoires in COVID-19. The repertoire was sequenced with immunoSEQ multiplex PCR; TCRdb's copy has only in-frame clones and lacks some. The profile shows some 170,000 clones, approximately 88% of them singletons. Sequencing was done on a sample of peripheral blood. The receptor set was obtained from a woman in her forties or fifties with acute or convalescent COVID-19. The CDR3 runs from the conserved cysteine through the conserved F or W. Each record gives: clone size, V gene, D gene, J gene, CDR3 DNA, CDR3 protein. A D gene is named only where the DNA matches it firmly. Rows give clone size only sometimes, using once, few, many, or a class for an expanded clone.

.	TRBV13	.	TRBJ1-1	TGTGCCAGCACCGCCAGGGGCGGGAACACTGAAGCTTTCTTT	CASTARGGNTEAFF
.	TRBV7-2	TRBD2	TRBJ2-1	TGTGCCAGCAGCTACCAGCGGGGGGGGCGGAATGAGCAGTTCTTC	CASSYQRGGRNEQFF
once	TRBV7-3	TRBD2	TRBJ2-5	TGTGCCAGCAGCGCCCTCCTAGCGGGGGAACAAGAGACCCAGTACTTC	CASSALLAGEQETQYF
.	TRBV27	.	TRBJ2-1	TGTGCCAGCAGCCACTATTCCTACAATGAGCAGTTCTTC	CASSHYSYNEQFF
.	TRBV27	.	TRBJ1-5	TGTGCCAGCAGTTTATCGCCAGGGGTCGATCAGCCCCAGCATTTT	CASSLSPGVDQPQHF
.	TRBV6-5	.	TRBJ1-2	TGTGCCAGCAGTCTCTCACCGGGGGGTTCTTATGGCTACACCTTC	CASSLSPGGSYGYTF
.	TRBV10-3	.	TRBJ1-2	TGTGCCATCAGTGACGGGGAGGATGGCTACACCTTC	CAISDGEDGYTF
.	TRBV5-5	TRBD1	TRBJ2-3	TGTGCCAGCAGCTTTCCGGGGACAGGGTTGGGCACAGATACGCAGTATTTT	CASSFPGTGLGTDTQYF
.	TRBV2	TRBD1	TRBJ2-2	TGTGCCAGCACAGAACAGGGGGCAGGTGGGGAGCTGTTTTTT	CASTEQGAGGELFF
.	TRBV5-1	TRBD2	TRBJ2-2	TGCGCCAGCACCTCACTAGCGGGAGGTGGGGAGCTGTTTTTT	CASTSLAGGGELFF
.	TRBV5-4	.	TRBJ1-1	TGTGCCAGCTCGGACAGTATGAACACTGAAGCTTTCTTT	CASSDSMNTEAFF
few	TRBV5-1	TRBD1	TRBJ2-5	TGCGCCAGCAGCGGGGGGACAGGGAGGGAGACCCAGTACTTC	CASSGGTGRETQYF
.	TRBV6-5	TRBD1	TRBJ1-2	TGTGCCAGCAGTTACAAAGGACAGGGCTCCGGCTACACCTTC	CASSYKGQGSGYTF
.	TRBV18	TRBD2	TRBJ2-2	TGTGCCAGCTCACGGTGGAAGACTAGCGGGATAGAAACCGGGGAGCTGTTTTTT	CASSRWKTSGIETGELFF
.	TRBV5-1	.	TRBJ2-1	TGCGCCAGCAGCGGGCAGGGCTACAATGAGCAGTTCTTC	CASSGQGYNEQFF
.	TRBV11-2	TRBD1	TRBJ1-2	TGTGCCAGCAGCCCTGGGACAGGGAGAACCTTC	CASSPGTGRTF
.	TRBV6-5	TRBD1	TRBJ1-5	TGTGCCAGCTATGCAGGGGGCTTTCAGCCCCAGCATTTT	CASYAGGFQPQHF
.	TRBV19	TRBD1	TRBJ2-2	TGTGCCAGTAGTCTAACCGGGACAGGGGCCGGGGAGCTGTTTTTT	CASSLTGTGAGELFF
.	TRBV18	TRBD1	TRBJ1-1	TGTGCCAGCTCACCAAAGACAGGGGGGAACACTGAAGCTTTCTTT	CASSPKTGGNTEAFF
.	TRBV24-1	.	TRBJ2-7	TGTGCCACCAGTGACCTTCCTTGCGGGCTCTCCTACGAGCAGTACTTC	CATSDLPCGLSYEQYF
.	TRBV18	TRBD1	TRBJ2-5	TGTGCCAGCTCACCCGGGACAGACCAAGAGACCCAGTACTTC	CASSPGTDQETQYF
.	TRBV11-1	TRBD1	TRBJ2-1	TGTGCCAGCAGCCCCCGGGACAGGGCTCCCCATGAGCAGTTCTTC	CASSPRDRAPHEQFF
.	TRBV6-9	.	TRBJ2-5	TGTGCCAGCAGTTACACAGGGATGGGGGAGACCCAGTACTTC	CASSYTGMGETQYF
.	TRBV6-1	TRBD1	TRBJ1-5	TGTGCCAGCAGTGAAGGGACAGGGTTACAGCCCCAGCATTTT	CASSEGTGLQPQHF
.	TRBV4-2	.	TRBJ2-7	TGTGCCAGCAGCCAAGGACTCTCCTACGAGCAGTACTTC	CASSQGLSYEQYF
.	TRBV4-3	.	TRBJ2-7	TGCGCCAGCAGCCAAGATATACCGAGGGAGCAGTACTTC	CASSQDIPREQYF
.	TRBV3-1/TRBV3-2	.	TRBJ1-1	TGTGCCAGCAGCAAATCAGGGCACAACTCTGAAGCTTTCTTT	CASSKSGHNSEAFF
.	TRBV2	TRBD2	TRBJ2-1	TGTGCCAGCAGTGAATGGGCGTTGGCTAGCGGGGGCAATGAGCAGTTCTTC	CASSEWALASGGNEQFF
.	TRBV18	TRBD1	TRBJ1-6	TGTGCCAGCTCTTTGACAGGGCCGTATAATTCACCCCTCCACTTT	CASSLTGPYNSPLHF
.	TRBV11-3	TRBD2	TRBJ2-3	TGTGCCAGCAGCCCTGGGACTAGCGGTGGAGATACGCAGTATTTT	CASSPGTSGGDTQYF
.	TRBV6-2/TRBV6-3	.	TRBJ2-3	TGTGCCAGCAGTTACCAAGCGGCGAGCACAGATACGCAGTATTTT	CASSYQAASTDTQYF
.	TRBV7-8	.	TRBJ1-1	TGTGCCAGCAGTCAGGGCCAGGGTGGGACTGAAGCTTTCTTT	CASSQGQGGTEAFF
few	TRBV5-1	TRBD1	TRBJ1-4	TGCGCCAGCAGCCCCGGGACAGGGCGTGAAAAACTGTTTTTT	CASSPGTGREKLFF
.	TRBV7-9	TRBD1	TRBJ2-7	TGTGCCAGCAGCTTGGACAGGGGATACGAGCAGTACTTC	CASSLDRGYEQYF
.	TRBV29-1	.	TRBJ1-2	TGCAGGTGCGGGGGTCCCTATGGCTACACCTTC	CRCGGPYGYTF
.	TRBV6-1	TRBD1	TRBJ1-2	TGTGCCAGCAGTGAAATAGGGACAGGGGCCTATGGCTACACCTTC	CASSEIGTGAYGYTF
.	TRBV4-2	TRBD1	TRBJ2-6	TGTGCCAGCAGCCAACCCCTGGGACAGGGCAACTCTGGGGCCAACGTCCTGACTTTC	CASSQPLGQGNSGANVLTF
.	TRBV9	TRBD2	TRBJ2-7	TGTGCCAGCAGCGTAGGCGGCGGGGGCTCCTACGAGCAGTACTTC	CASSVGGGGSYEQYF
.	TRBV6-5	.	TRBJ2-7	TGTGCCAGCAGTTTGGGGGGAAGAGGCTACGAGCAGTACTTC	CASSLGGRGYEQYF
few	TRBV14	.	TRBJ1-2	TGTGCCAGCAGCCAAACAGGCTTCTCCGGCTACACCTTC	CASSQTGFSGYTF
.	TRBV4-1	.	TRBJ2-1	TGCGCCAGCAGCCAAGATGGGGGCGCTCGAGTACGTTACCCCGAGCAGTTCTTC	CASSQDGGARVRYPEQFF
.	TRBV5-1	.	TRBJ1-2	TGCGCCAGCAGCTCCGACAGTTATGGCTACACCTTC	CASSSDSYGYTF
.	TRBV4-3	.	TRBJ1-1	TGCGCCAGCAGCCAAGGGCCGGGCGGCGTAGAGGGCACTGAAGCTTTCTTT	CASSQGPGGVEGTEAFF
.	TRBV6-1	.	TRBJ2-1	TGTGCCAGCAGTGAACGGGGACTGACTACAGGGCAGTTCTTC	CASSERGLTTGQFF
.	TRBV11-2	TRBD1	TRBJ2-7	TGTGCCAGCAGCTTAGGTGGACAGGCTACCTACGAGCAGTACTTC	CASSLGGQATYEQYF